The 19 T cell receptor beta chains below all came from one sample that was sequenced in a study of T cell responses to AZD1222 COVID-19 vaccine. The method was immunoSEQ multiplex PCR; TCRdb's version includes in-frame clones alone and lacks a portion of them. Among more than 150,000 clones listed, more than 80% were seen once. Specimen: peripheral blood, collected on day 0 of AZD1222 vaccination. All receptors derive from an adult in good health.

This clone was counted once. The chain couples TRBV5-1 to TRBJ2-5; 10 positions match TRBD2. J gave up 4 bases and V 2 bases, and 5 bases lay outside the gene matches. Germline V lookup: CDR1 SGHRS, CDR2 YFSETQ. This CDR3 spans 15 amino acids. Written as DNA, the CDR3 is TGCGCCAGCAGCTTTAGCGGGGGGCCCTCAGAGACCCAGTACTTC. Protein product: CASSFSGGPSETQYF.

The genes are TRBV7-2 and TRBJ1-5, with D tentatively TRBD1 (6 bases). The CDR3 spans 12 residues. CDR1 and CDR2 from the germline V gene are SGHTA and FQGNSA. V gave up 3 bases and J gave up 6 bases, with 6 bases separating them. Written as DNA, the CDR3 is TGTGCCAGCAGCTTGACAGGTCAGCCCCAGCATTTT. Translated: CASSLTGQPQHF.

The gene calls are TRBV5-6 and TRBJ2-3; D may be TRBD1 or TRBD2 (5 bases each). Deletions cut 0 bases from V and 2 bases from J, with 13 bases between. Germline V CDR1 and CDR2: SGHDT, YYEEEE. CDR3 size: 16 residues. The CDR3 protein is CASSLAGARATDTQYF. The CDR3 DNA reads TGTGCCAGCAGCTTGGCCGGGGCTAGGGCCACAGATACGCAGTATTTT.

The V call is TRBV9, the J call TRBJ2-7; D is unresolved. Trimming removed 0 bases from V and 4 bases from J, with 8 bases in between. There are 13 residues in the CDR3. Germline CDR1 and CDR2: SGDLS and YYNGEE. The CDR3 sequence is CASSVDMGYEQYF. The CDR3 DNA is TGTGCCAGCAGCGTAGACATGGGATACGAGCAGTACTTC. Full variable domain (outside the CDR3, taken from reference TRBV9 and TRBJ2-7): DSGVTQTPKHLITATGQRVTLRCSPRSGDLSVYWYQQSLDQGLQFLIQYYNGEERAKGNILERFSAQQFPDLHSELNLSSLELGDSALYFCASSVDMGYEQYFGPGTRLTVT.

The rearrangement links TRBV9 to TRBJ2-1; 8 nucleotides match TRBD2. This CDR3 is 17 amino acids long. Germline V CDR1 and CDR2: SGDLS, YYNGEE. V lost 0 bases and J lost 4; bases outside the gene matches: 9. CDR3 sequence: CASSVATGTSGYNEQFF. In nucleotides, the CDR3 is TGTGCCAGCAGCGTAGCTACGGGGACTAGTGGGTACAATGAGCAGTTCTTC.

CDR3 sequence: CASNPDRDRVRQPQHF. CDR3 bases: TGTGCCAGTAACCCTGACCGGGACAGGGTTCGTCAGCCCCAGCATTTT. The chain links TRBV19 to TRBJ1-5, with 9 positions matching TRBD1. V trimming: 7 bases; J trimming: 6 bases; junction bases outside the gene matches: 13. The CDR3 runs to 16 residues. Germline V gene sequence: CDR1 LNHDA, CDR2 SQIVND (reference sequence). Together with reference TRBV19 and TRBJ1-5, the CDR3 gives the full variable domain: DGGITQSPKYLFRKEGQNVTLSCEQNLNHDAMYWYRQDPGQGLRLIYYSQIVNDFQKGDIAEGYSVSREKKESFPLTVTSAQKNPTAFYLCASNPDRDRVRQPQHFGDGTRLSIL.

V gene TRBV28 combines with J gene TRBJ2-3; TRBD2 might be the D (6 bases). V was clipped by 5 bases and J by 5 bases, with 11 bases between them. Germline CDR1 is MDHEN and CDR2 is SYDVKM. CDR3 size: 13 residues. The CDR3 loop reads CASSGGLRDTQYF. Here the CDR3 DNA reads TGTGCCAGCAGTGGGGGACTTCGAGATACGCAGTATTTT.

The gene calls are TRBV6-5 and TRBJ2-1, with 12 bases lining up with TRBD2. The germline V gene encodes CDR1 MNHEY and CDR2 SVGAGI. The CDR3 is made up of 15 amino acids. V lost 2 bases to trimming and J lost 6 bases; unmatched junction nucleotides: 2. The CDR3 nucleotides read TGTGCCAGCAGTTACCTAGCGGGAGGGCCCAATGAGCAGTTCTTC. Its protein product is CASSYLAGGPNEQFF.

The V call is TRBV19, the J call TRBJ1-5; D is perhaps TRBD1 (5 bases). Germline CDR1 reads LNHDA; CDR2 reads SQIVND (reference sequence). The CDR3 length is 15 residues. Between the trimmed V and J ends, which lost 5 bases and 5 bases, there was a span of 16 bases. This chain's CDR3 is CASSWGTPGDQPQHF. The CDR3 DNA reads TGTGCCAGTAGTTGGGGGACCCCCGGGGATCAGCCCCAGCATTTT.

This chain connects TRBV6-5 to TRBJ1-6, with D perhaps TRBD1 (5 bases). This CDR3 has 14 residues. Germline V lookup: CDR1 MNHEY, CDR2 SVGAGI. V was pared by 4 bases and J by 7 bases, with 11 bases between. CDR3 protein: CASSLDSGNSPLHF. The CDR3 nucleotides are TGTGCCAGCAGTTTGGACTCAGGGAATTCACCCCTCCACTTT.

CDR3 in DNA: TGCGCCAGCAGCTCCGGGACAGGGGGCTCTGGCTACACCTTC. This translates into CASSSGTGGSGYTF. This sequence joins TRBV5-1 and TRBJ1-2, with 12 bases aligning to TRBD1. The CDR3 consists of 14 residues. The germline gives CDR1 SGHRS, CDR2 YFSETQ. Trimming cost V 3 bases and J 7 bases; bases outside gene matches: 4.

J is TRBJ1-2 and V is TRBV3-1 (or the pseudogene TRBV3-2); no clear D gene. V gave up 1 base and J gave up 2 bases, with 14 bases separating them. CDR1 and CDR2 from the germline V gene are LGHDT and YNNKEL (reference sequence). The CDR3 is 16 amino acids. The CDR3 sequence: CASSQGSHGPNYGYTF. CDR3 sequence (DNA): TGTGCCAGCAGCCAAGGCTCCCACGGACCGAACTATGGCTACACCTTC.

The chain carries TRBV6-5 and TRBJ2-7; D gene uncertain. V gave up 2 bases and J gave up 2 bases, with 10 bases separating them. Germline lookup yields CDR1 MNHEY and CDR2 SVGAGI. The CDR3 length is 14 residues. CDR3: CASSYLLLAYEQYF. The CDR3 coding sequence is TGTGCCAGCAGTTACCTTCTACTGGCCTACGAGCAGTACTTC.

The sample holds a few counts of this clone. V usage is TRBV18 and J usage is TRBJ1-2, with TRBD1 as a possible D gene (6 bases). Germline values: CDR1 KGHSH, CDR2 LQKENI. The CDR3 length is 13 residues. V was trimmed by 3 bases and J by 4 bases, leaving 9 bases between them. The CDR3 nucleotides are TGTGCCAGCTCACCTCAGGGGTTCTATGGCTACACCTTC. Translation: CASSPQGFYGYTF.

The chain has TRBV3-1 (or the pseudogene TRBV3-2) and TRBJ1-3; D ambiguous. Germline V gives CDR1 LGHDT, CDR2 YNNKEL (reference sequence). The CDR3 extends over 16 amino acids. V was pared by 5 bases and J by 5 bases, with 19 bases between. In DNA, the CDR3 is TGTGCCAGCAGCGAAAGAGGTCGCGAGGGTCGAAACACCATATATTTT. Its translation is CASSERGREGRNTIYF.

This clone was counted a single time. The chain employs TRBV19 and TRBJ2-3, with 8 bases lining up with TRBD1. Germline CDR1 LNHDA, CDR2 SQIVND (reference sequence). V shed 7 bases, J shed 5 bases, and the junction held 11 bases outside the gene matches. CDR3 length equals 15 residues. The CDR3 DNA reads TGTGCCAGTAAGTTCGGAGGACAGGGAAAAGATACGCAGTATTTT. Amino acid sequence: CASKFGGQGKDTQYF.

V is TRBV14 and J is TRBJ2-5; TRBD1 might be the D (5 bases). V lost 5 bases and J lost 7, with 26 bases in between. The CDR3 extends over 17 amino acids. Germline V CDR1 and CDR2: SGHDN, FVKESK. CDR3 DNA sequence: TGTGCCAGCAGCTCAAGGGGCCCTGGGGCCTCGAAGGGGACCCAGTACTTC. The encoded protein is CASSSRGPGASKGTQYF.

The rearrangement joins TRBV3-1 (or the pseudogene TRBV3-2) to TRBJ2-3, with D perhaps matching TRBD2 (5 bases). In germline, CDR1 is LGHDT, CDR2 YNNKEL (reference sequence). V dropped 5 bases and J dropped 0 bases, with 15 bases sitting between them. CDR3 length: 16 residues. The CDR3, as DNA: TGTGCCAGCAGCGAATCTTCGGGATCTAGCACAGATACGCAGTATTTT. Amino acids: CASSESSGSSTDTQYF.

The CDR3 sequence is CASSVAGTDTQYF. The CDR3 DNA is TGTGCCAGTTCCGTAGCGGGCACAGATACGCAGTATTTT. V gene TRBV12-3 or TRBV12-4 combines with J gene TRBJ2-3, with D perhaps matching TRBD2 (6 bases). Trimming left V 9 bases short and J 1 base short, with 11 bases between. The CDR3 runs to 13 residues.